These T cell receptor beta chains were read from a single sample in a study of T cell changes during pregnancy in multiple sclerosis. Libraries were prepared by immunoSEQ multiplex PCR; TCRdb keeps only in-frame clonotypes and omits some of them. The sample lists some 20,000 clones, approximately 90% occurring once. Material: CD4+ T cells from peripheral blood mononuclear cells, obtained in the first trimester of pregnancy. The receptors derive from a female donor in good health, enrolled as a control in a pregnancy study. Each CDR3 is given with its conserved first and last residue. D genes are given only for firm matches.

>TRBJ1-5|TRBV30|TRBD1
TGTGCCTGGAGTGTACGACAGGGCCGGAGCAATCAGCCCCAGCATTTT
CAWSVRQGRSNQPQHF
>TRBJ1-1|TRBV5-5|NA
TGTGCCAGCAGCCAAGGGGAAATTGAAGCTTTCTTT
CASSQGEIEAFF
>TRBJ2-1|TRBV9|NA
TGTGCCAGCAGCGTAGTTAGTGCCAATGAGCAGTTCTTC
CASSVVSANEQFF
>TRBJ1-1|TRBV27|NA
TGTGCCAGCAGTTTATTGGAGACCCCGAGGACTGAAGCTTTCTTT
CASSLLETPRTEAFF
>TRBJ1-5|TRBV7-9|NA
TGTGCCAGCAGCTTAGAAGGTTTCGGTGCGGGGGTTGTTCAGCCCCAGCATTTT
CASSLEGFGAGVVQPQHF
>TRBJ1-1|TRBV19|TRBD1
TGTGCCAGTACCTCAATCTCGACAGGGATGGGTAAAGCTTTCTTT
CASTSISTGMGKAFF
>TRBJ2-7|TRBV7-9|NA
TGTGCCAGCAGCGGGGACTCGACCTGGGGAGAGCAGTACTTC
CASSGDSTWGEQYF
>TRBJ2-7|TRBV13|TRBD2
TGTGCCAGCAGCACAGGACTAGCGGGAGCCGAGGAGGAGCAGTACTTC
CASSTGLAGAEEEQYF
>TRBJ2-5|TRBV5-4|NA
TGTGCCAGCACCCCCCCGGGGAGAGAAGAGACCCAGTACTTC
CASTPPGREETQYF
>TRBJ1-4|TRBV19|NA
TGTGCCAGTAGTATAGACTCCGTCTCGGGGGTTAATGAAAAACTGTTTTTT
CASSIDSVSGVNEKLFF
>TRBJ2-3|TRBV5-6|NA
TGTGCCAGCAGCTTGTATCAGGTCATCACAGATACGCAGTATTTT
CASSLYQVITDTQYF
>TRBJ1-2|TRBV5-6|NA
TGTGCCAGCAGCTTGAGCGGCCGCTACACCTTC
CASSLSGRYTF
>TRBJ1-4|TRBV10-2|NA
TGCGCCAGCAGTGAGTTCGGGGTATCAAATGAAAAACTGTCTTTT
CASSEFGVSNEKLSF